This T cell receptor (beta chain) appears in the sequencing data of a study of technical replicates of blood from a few donors. TCRdb's copy holds only in-frame clones and misses some; the assay was immunoSEQ multiplex PCR. In the table there are about 88,000 clones, 94% of which are singletons. The V gene's germline CDR1 is SEHNR and CDR2 FQNEAQ (reference sequence). The trim removed 1 base at V and 9 bases at J, leaving 13 bases unmatched. The CDR3 runs 17 residues. The clonotype comes from a human donor in good health. The specimen was T cells isolated from PBMCs. The chain couples TRBV7-9 to TRBJ2-1; TRBD2 matches at 9 bases. The CDR3 sequence: CASSLGGVSGSRGEQFF. The CDR3 bases are TGTGCCAGCAGCTTAGGGGGGGTTAGCGGGAGCCGAGGTGAGCAGTTCTTC.